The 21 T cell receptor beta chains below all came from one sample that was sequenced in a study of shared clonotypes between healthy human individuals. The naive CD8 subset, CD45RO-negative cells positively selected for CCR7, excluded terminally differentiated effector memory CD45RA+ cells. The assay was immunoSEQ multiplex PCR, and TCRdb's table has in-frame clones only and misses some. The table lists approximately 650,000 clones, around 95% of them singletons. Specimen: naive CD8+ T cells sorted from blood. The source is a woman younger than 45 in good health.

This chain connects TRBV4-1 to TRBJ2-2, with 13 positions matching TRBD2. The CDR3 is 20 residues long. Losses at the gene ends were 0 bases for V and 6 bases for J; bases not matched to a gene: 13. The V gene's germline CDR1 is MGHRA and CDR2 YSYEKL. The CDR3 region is CASSQDGSTSGRAVAGELFF. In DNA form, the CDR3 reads TGCGCCAGCAGCCAAGATGGTAGTACTAGCGGGAGGGCAGTAGCCGGGGAGCTGTTTTTT.

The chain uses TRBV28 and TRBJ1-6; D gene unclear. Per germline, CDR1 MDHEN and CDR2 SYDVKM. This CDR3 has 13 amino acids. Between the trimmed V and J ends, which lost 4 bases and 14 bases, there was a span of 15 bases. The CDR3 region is CASSYPSLFTLHF. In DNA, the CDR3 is TGTGCCAGCAGTTACCCAAGCCTCTTCACCCTCCACTTT.

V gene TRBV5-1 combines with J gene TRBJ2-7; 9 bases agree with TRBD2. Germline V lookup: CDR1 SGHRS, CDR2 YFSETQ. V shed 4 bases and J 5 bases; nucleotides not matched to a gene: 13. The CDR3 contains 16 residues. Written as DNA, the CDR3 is TGCGCCAGCAGCCTAGGGACTAGCCCTTACGGAGACGAGCAGTACTTC. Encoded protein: CASSLGTSPYGDEQYF.

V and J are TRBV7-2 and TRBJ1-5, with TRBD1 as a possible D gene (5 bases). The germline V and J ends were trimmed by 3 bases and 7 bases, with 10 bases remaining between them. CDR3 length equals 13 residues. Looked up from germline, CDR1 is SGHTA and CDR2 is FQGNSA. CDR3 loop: CASSFPRGQPQHF. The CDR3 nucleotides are TGTGCCAGCAGCTTTCCAAGGGGCCAGCCCCAGCATTTT.

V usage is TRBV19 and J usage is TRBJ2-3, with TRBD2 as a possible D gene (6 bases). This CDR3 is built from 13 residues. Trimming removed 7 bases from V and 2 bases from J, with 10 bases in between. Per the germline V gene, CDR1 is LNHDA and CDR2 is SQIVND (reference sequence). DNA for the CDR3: TGTGCCAGTAACGGCGGGATCACAGATACGCAGTATTTT. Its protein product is CASNGGITDTQYF.

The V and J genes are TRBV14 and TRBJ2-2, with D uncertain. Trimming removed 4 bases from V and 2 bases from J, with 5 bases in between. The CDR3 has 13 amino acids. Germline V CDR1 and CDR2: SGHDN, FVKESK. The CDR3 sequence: CASSLSNTGELFF. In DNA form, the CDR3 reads TGTGCCAGCAGCCTCTCTAACACCGGGGAGCTGTTTTTT.

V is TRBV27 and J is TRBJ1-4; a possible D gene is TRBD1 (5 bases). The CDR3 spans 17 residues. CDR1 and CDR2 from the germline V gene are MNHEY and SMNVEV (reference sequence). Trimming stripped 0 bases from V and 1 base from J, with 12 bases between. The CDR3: CASSLSPQGRTNEKLFF. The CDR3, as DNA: TGTGCCAGCAGTTTATCTCCCCAGGGTCGAACTAATGAAAAACTGTTTTTT.

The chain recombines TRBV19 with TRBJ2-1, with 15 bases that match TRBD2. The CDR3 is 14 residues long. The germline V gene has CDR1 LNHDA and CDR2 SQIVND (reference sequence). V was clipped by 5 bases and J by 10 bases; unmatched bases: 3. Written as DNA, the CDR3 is TGTGCCAGTAGTCCCGGGACTAGCGGGAGGGAGCAGTTCTTC. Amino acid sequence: CASSPGTSGREQFF.

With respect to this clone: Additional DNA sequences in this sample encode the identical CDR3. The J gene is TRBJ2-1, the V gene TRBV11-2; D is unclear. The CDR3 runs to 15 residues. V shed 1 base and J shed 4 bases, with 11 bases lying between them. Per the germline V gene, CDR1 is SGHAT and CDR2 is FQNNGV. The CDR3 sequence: CASSLVGGPYNEQFF. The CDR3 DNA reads TGTGCCAGCAGCTTAGTTGGTGGCCCTTACAATGAGCAGTTCTTC. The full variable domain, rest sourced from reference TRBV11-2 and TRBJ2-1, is EAGVAQSPRYKIIEKRQSVAFWCNPISGHATLYWYQQILGQGPKLLIQFQNNGVVDDSQLPKDRFSAERLKGVDSTLKIQPAKLEDSAVYLCASSLVGGPYNEQFFGPGTRLTVL.

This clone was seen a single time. Written as DNA, the CDR3 is TGTGCCAGCAGTTTGGATGGGGGGACGGGAAACACCATATATTTT. Encoded protein: CASSLDGGTGNTIYF. The chain recombines TRBV28 with TRBJ1-3, with D possibly being TRBD1 (5 bases). V was trimmed by 3 bases and J by 4 bases, leaving 13 bases between them. Germline CDR1 MDHEN, CDR2 SYDVKM. CDR3 size: 15 residues.

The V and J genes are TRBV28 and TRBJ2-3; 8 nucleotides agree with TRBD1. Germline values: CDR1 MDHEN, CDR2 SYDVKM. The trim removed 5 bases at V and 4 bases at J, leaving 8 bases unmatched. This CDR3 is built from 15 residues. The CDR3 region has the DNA TGTGCCAGCAGTCCCGGGACAGGAGGGGCAGATACGCAGTATTTT. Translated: CASSPGTGGADTQYF.

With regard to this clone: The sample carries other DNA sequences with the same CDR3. The CDR3 region has the DNA TGTGCCAGCAGCGTCGGGTTAGCGGACAATGAGCAGTTCTTC. Protein: CASSVGLADNEQFF. J is TRBJ2-1 and V is TRBV9; maybe TRBD2 (6 bases). Germline V gene data show CDR1 as SGDLS and CDR2 as YYNGEE. V was trimmed by 2 bases and J by 5 bases, leaving 11 bases between them. The CDR3 runs to 14 residues.

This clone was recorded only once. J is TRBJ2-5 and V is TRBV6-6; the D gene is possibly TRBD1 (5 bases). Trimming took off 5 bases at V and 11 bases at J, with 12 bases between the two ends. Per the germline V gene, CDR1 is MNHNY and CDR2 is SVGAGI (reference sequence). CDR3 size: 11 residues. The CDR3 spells CASSEDTEQYF. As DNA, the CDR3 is TGTGCCAGCAGTGAGGACACTGAGCAGTACTTC.

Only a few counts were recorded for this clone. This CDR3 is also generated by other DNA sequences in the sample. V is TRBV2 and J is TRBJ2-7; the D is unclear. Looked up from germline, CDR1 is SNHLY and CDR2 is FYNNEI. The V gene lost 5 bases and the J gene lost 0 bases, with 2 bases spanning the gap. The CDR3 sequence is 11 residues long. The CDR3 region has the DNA TGTGCCAGCAGTCCCTCCTACGAGCAGTACTTC. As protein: CASSPSYEQYF. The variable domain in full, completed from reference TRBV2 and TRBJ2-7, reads EPEVTQTPSHQVTQMGQEVILRCVPISNHLYFYWYRQILGQKVEFLVSFYNNEISEKSEIFDDQFSVERPDGSNFTLKIRSTKLEDSAMYFCASSPSYEQYFGPGTRLTVT.

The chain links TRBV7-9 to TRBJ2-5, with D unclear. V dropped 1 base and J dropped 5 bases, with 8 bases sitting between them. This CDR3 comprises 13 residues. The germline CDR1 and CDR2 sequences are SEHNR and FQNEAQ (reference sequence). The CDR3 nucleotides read TGTGCCAGCAGCTTAGGGGTCTGGGAGACCCAGTACTTC. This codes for CASSLGVWETQYF.

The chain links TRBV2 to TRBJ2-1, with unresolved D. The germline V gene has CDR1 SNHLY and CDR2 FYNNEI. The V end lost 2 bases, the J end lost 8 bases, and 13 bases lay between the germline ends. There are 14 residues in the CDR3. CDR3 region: CASSESGPHDEQFF. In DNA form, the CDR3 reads TGTGCCAGCAGTGAATCCGGGCCCCACGATGAGCAGTTCTTC.

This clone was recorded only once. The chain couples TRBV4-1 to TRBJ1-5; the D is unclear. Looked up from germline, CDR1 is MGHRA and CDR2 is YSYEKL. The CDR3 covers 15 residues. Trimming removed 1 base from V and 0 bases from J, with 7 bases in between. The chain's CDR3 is CASSQVFTSNQPQHF. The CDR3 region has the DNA TGCGCCAGCAGCCAAGTCTTTACTAGCAATCAGCCCCAGCATTTT.

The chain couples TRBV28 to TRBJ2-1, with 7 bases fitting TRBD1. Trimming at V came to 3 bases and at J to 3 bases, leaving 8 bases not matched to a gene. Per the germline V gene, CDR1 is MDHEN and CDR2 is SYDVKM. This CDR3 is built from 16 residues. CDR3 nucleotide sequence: TGTGCCAGCAGTTTCCTGACCGGGACAGTCTACAATGAGCAGTTCTTC. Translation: CASSFLTGTVYNEQFF.

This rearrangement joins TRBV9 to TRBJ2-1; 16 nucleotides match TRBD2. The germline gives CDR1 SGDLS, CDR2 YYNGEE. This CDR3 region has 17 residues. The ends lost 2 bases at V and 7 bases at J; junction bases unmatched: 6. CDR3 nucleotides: TGTGCCAGCAGCGTGGGACTAGCGGGAGGGCATATGAATGAGCAGTTCTTC. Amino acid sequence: CASSVGLAGGHMNEQFF.

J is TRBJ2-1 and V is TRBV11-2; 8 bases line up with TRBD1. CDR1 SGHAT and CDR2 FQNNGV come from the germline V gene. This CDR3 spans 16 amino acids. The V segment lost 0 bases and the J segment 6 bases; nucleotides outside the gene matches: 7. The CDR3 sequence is CASSLEHRTGGNEQFF. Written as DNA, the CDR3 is TGTGCCAGCAGCTTAGAACACAGAACAGGGGGCAATGAGCAGTTCTTC.

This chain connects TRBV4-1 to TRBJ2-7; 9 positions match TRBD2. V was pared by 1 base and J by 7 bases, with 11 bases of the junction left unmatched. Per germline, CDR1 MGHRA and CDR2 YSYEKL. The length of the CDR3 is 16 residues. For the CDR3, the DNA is TGCGCCAGCAGCCAAGCCCCCGGAGCGGGAGGCCGGGAGCAGTACTTC. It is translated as CASSQAPGAGGREQYF.